This note documents a single TCR beta chain sequence. The data were taken from a study of T cell clonotyping in hematopoietic cell transplantation. The V gene end was trimmed by 4 bases and the J gene end by 8 bases; junction bases not matched to a gene: 17. This CDR3 spans 16 amino acids. Per germline, CDR1 SGHRS and CDR2 YFSETQ. Assay used: immunoSEQ multiplex PCR; TCRdb lists only in-frame clones, some missing. Seen here are 65,000 to 75,000 clones, roughly 93% observed once, and the top ten hold under 2%. This clonotype was obtained from a middle-aged man in good health. Some clones in this sample may be carry-over from other donors' samples. The rearrangement joins TRBV5-1 to TRBJ1-2; 7 bases are shared with TRBD1. The specimen was peripheral blood mononuclear cells. Here the CDR3 DNA reads TGCGCCAGCAGCGCGGGACAGCTTACAATTGATGGAGGCTACACCTTC. This translates into CASSAGQLTIDGGYTF.